This TCR beta chain was sequenced for a study of blood T cell repertoires in COVID-19. Turning to the study itself: Nucleic acid was either cDNA or gDNA, and it came from T cells, B-cell-depleted T cells, or PBMCs.

CDR1 and CDR2 (germline): SGHAT, FQNNGV. This CDR3 has 17 amino acids. Trimming left V 5 bases short and J 0 bases short, with 18 bases between. In the source study's methods: Nucleated cell counts were estimated from reference gene primer amplification. Assay: immunoSEQ multiplex PCR; the TCRdb copy retains only in-frame clones and omits some. V and J calls plus clone size are reproduced from that table; the DNA served to infer D and trimming. The data contain hundreds of thousands of clones, about four fifths of them seen just once; the ten biggest clones take up over 9.5%. Sequenced: peripheral blood. The chain couples TRBV11-2 to TRBJ2-3; a possible D gene is TRBD2 (6 bases). The sequence was obtained from a woman over 75 with acute or convalescent COVID-19. The CDR3 reads CASSPKRDSTSTDTQYF. The CDR3, as DNA: TGTGCCAGCAGCCCGAAAAGGGACTCAACTAGCACAGATACGCAGTATTTT.